A selection of T cell receptor beta chains follows, all from one sample in a study of T cell responses to AZD1222 COVID-19 vaccine. Using immunoSEQ multiplex PCR, the repertoire was profiled, and TCRdb retains in-frame clones only, with some absent. The data contain 130,000 to 150,000 clones, 89% of them singletons. The specimen was peripheral blood, collected on day 0 of AZD1222 vaccination. These receptor sequences come from an adult in good health. Both conserved end residues are part of each CDR3. A D gene is named only where the DNA matches it firmly. Clone sizes are given selectively: once, few, many, or a class where the clone is expanded.

>TRBJ2-3|TRBV4-2|NA|TRBD2
TGTGCCAGCAGCTCAGAGGAGGGAGCGGGAGTGATGTTGGGTACGCAGTATTTT
CASSSEEGAGVMLGTQYF
>TRBJ2-6|TRBV6-5|NA|NA
TGTGCCAGCAGTTCGGGGAGGTCCCGCGGGGCCAACGTCCTGACTTTC
CASSSGRSRGANVLTF
>TRBJ2-1|TRBV7-3|NA|TRBD1
TGTGCCAGCAGCTTATACAGGGGGCCAAGTAATGAGCAGTTCTTC
CASSLYRGPSNEQFF
>TRBJ2-7|TRBV29-1|NA|TRBD2
TGCAGCGTTGAAGGGACGGGTAGCGGGGCAAGGTCCTACGAGCAGTACTTC
CSVEGTGSGARSYEQYF
>TRBJ1-6|TRBV7-9|NA|TRBD1
TGTGCCAGCAGCCCCTTGGGGACAGGGAATACACCCCTCCACTTT
CASSPLGTGNTPLHF
>TRBJ1-2|TRBV2|NA|NA
TGTGCCAGCAGTGTCAATAAACGGTTCGGGTACACCTTC
CASSVNKRFGYTF
>TRBJ2-1|TRBV11-1|NA|NA
TGTGCCAGCAGCTCTGTTTTGGGGCCCTCCTACAATGAGCAGTTCTTC
CASSSVLGPSYNEQFF
>TRBJ2-7|TRBV5-5|NA|TRBD2
TGTGCCAGCAGCGGAGGACTAGCGGGTCCCTCCTACGAGCAGTACTTC
CASSGGLAGPSYEQYF
>TRBJ2-3|TRBV19|NA|TRBD2
TGTGCCAGTAACCCGGGACTACACACAGATACGCAGTATTTT
CASNPGLHTDTQYF
>TRBJ1-1|TRBV6-2/TRBV6-3|once|NA
TGTGCCAGCAGTTACTCTTTGGGAAGAAACACTGAAGCTTTCTTT
CASSYSLGRNTEAFF
>TRBJ1-2|TRBV20-1|NA|NA
TGCAGTGTAGGTGGGAGCTATGGCTACACCTTC
CSVGGSYGYTF
>TRBJ1-2|TRBV4-3|NA|NA
TGCGCCAGCAGCCAAGATTACGGCGGACAGTCGCTTGGCTACACCTTC
CASSQDYGGQSLGYTF
>TRBJ2-2|TRBV4-1|medium-sized|NA
TGCGCCAGCAGCCAAGAAGGGCTTGACACCGGGGAGCTGTTTTTT
CASSQEGLDTGELFF
>TRBJ1-3|TRBV19|NA|TRBD1
TGTGCCAGTAGTCTGGGACAGGTCGGAAACACCATATATTTT
CASSLGQVGNTIYF
>TRBJ2-5|TRBV7-9|NA|NA
TGTGCCAGCAGCCTCAGGGACGGCCTCCGGGGGACCCAGTACTTC
CASSLRDGLRGTQYF
>TRBJ2-5|TRBV30|NA|NA
TGTGCCTGGAGTCCTGGTACCTCCAGGTTTGAGACCCAGTACTTC
CAWSPGTSRFETQYF
>TRBJ1-1|TRBV19|NA|NA
TGTGCCAGTAGTATCGGGGCAGTGAACACTGAAGCTTTCTTT
CASSIGAVNTEAFF
>TRBJ1-5|TRBV7-2|NA|NA
TGTGCCAGCAGCTTTTCCGGATATAGCAATCAGCCCCAGCATTTT
CASSFSGYSNQPQHF
>TRBJ1-2|TRBV18|NA|TRBD1
TGTGCCAGCTCACCGAGGACAGGGAGCAACTATGGCTACACCTTC
CASSPRTGSNYGYTF
>TRBJ2-1|TRBV9|NA|TRBD2
TGTGCCAGCAGCGTAGAAGGATCTAGCGGGGGAAACTACAATGAGCAGTTCTTC
CASSVEGSSGGNYNEQFF
>TRBJ2-1|TRBV7-2|NA|NA
TGTGCCAGCAGCTTCACTATCTACAATGAGCAGTTCTTC
CASSFTIYNEQFF
>TRBJ1-3|TRBV6-5|NA|TRBD1
TGTGCCAGCAGCCTCGGGACAGGGTATTGGGACACCATATATTTT
CASSLGTGYWDTIYF
>TRBJ1-2|TRBV7-2|NA|NA
TGTGCCAGCAGCCCTGGGGGGGGCGCGTTCTATGGCTACACCTTC
CASSPGGGAFYGYTF
>TRBJ1-2|TRBV29-1|few|NA
TGCAGTAGTGATGGCTACACCTTC
CSSDGYTF
>TRBJ1-3|TRBV7-3|NA|NA
TGTGCCAGCAGCTTAACTGGGGGACTGTCTGGAAACACCATATATTTT
CASSLTGGLSGNTIYF
>TRBJ1-3|TRBV11-3|once|NA
TGTGCCAGCAGCTACCTTCCCCCAGGCTCTGGAAACACCATATATTTT
CASSYLPPGSGNTIYF
>TRBJ1-2|TRBV6-5|once|NA
TGTGCCAGCAGAAATACCTTAGGCTATGGCTACACCTTC
CASRNTLGYGYTF
>TRBJ1-1|TRBV6-5|NA|NA
TGTGCCAGCACCGTCTTTACAGGGAGCCCTGAAGCTTTCTTT
CASTVFTGSPEAFF
>TRBJ1-6|TRBV27|NA|NA
TGTGCCAGCAGTTTATCAGGGGGTTCACCCCTCCACTTT
CASSLSGGSPLHF
>TRBJ1-3|TRBV9|NA|TRBD1
TGTGCCAGTGCTTCTCTTGGGACAGTAGCTGGAAACACCATATATTTT
CASASLGTVAGNTIYF
>TRBJ1-1|TRBV7-2|NA|NA
TGTGCCAGCAGCTTGTCCCGGGGCCGGAACACTGAAGCTTTCTTT
CASSLSRGRNTEAFF
>TRBJ1-5|TRBV5-5|few|TRBD1
TGTGCCAGCAGCGCTGGGGACAGGGGGGCGCCCCAGCATTTT
CASSAGDRGAPQHF
>TRBJ1-5|TRBV27|NA|NA
TGTGCCAGCAGCCTCGGAGGGCCAGGAAATCAGCCCCAGCATTTT
CASSLGGPGNQPQHF
>TRBJ1-6|TRBV2|NA|NA
TGTGCCAGCGCCGGGACCAATAATTCACCCCTCCACTTT
CASAGTNNSPLHF
>TRBJ1-1|TRBV7-9|NA|NA
TGTGCCAGCAGTCCCGTTGGTGAATGGAAGAACACTGAAGCTTTCTTT
CASSPVGEWKNTEAFF
>TRBJ1-1|TRBV18|NA|NA
TGTGCCAGCTCACCGACCCGGGGCTTAACTGAAGCTTTCTTT
CASSPTRGLTEAFF
>TRBJ2-5|TRBV11-2|NA|TRBD2
TGTGCCAGCAGCTTAGCGGGGGGGACCCAGTACTTC
CASSLAGGTQYF
>TRBJ2-7|TRBV4-3|NA|NA
TGCGCCAGCAGCCAAGATCCGCCAGGCAGCTCCTACGAGCAGTACTTC
CASSQDPPGSSYEQYF
>TRBJ2-6|TRBV18|once|TRBD1
TGTGCCAGCTCGCTAAATCTACAGGGGAGAGGGGCCAACGTCCTGACTTTC
CASSLNLQGRGANVLTF
>TRBJ1-6|TRBV12-3/TRBV12-4|NA|NA
TGTGCCAGCAGTTTCGTACCCTCACCCCTCCACTTT
CASSFVPSPLHF
>TRBJ2-5|TRBV20-1|NA|TRBD2
TGCAGTGCGACTAGCGGCGAGACCCAGTACTTC
CSATSGETQYF
>TRBJ2-2|TRBV29-1|NA|TRBD2
TGCAGCGTTGGGACTAGCGGGTCGAACACCGGGGAGCTGTTTTTT
CSVGTSGSNTGELFF
>TRBJ2-7|TRBV5-6|NA|TRBD2
TGTGCCAGCAGCTCCGGACTAGCAGGCGAGCAGTACTTC
CASSSGLAGEQYF
>TRBJ2-7|TRBV6-5|NA|TRBD1
TGTGCCAGCAGGCAAATTGGACAGGATTACGAGCAGTACTTC
CASRQIGQDYEQYF
>TRBJ1-5|TRBV28|NA|TRBD1
TGTGCCAGCAGTTTTTACAGGGGAGGGCATCAGCCCCAGCATTTT
CASSFYRGGHQPQHF
>TRBJ2-5|TRBV5-6|NA|NA
TGTGCCAGCAGCTTGGGGATTCAAGAGACCCAGTACTTC
CASSLGIQETQYF
>TRBJ1-3|TRBV6-5|once|NA
TGTGCCAGCAGTTACCGCGCAGGGACCGGAAACACCATATATTTT
CASSYRAGTGNTIYF
>TRBJ1-2|TRBV28|once|TRBD1
TGTGCCAGCAGTTTATCCCAGGGGGCGTATGGCTACACCTTC
CASSLSQGAYGYTF
>TRBJ1-2|TRBV2|NA|NA
TGTGCCAGCAGCCCCTCCGCGCTGTATGGCTACACCTTC
CASSPSALYGYTF
>TRBJ1-1|TRBV3-1/TRBV3-2|NA|TRBD1
TGTGCCAGCAGCCATTCAGGGGGCGAGACTGAAGCTTTCTTT
CASSHSGGETEAFF
>TRBJ2-5|TRBV19|NA|NA
TGTGCCAGTAGTAATAGGGAAGAGACCCAGTACTTC
CASSNREETQYF
>TRBJ1-2|TRBV29-1|NA|NA
TGCAGCGTTGCTGATTGGACAGACTATGGCTACACCTTC
CSVADWTDYGYTF
>TRBJ2-1|TRBV10-3|NA|TRBD2
TGTGCCACCACGGGACTACAATACAATGAGCAGTTCTTC
CATTGLQYNEQFF
>TRBJ2-3|TRBV9|NA|NA
TGTGCCAGCAGCGTAGTTGCAGGGGCGCTCGGCACAGATACGCAGTATTTT
CASSVVAGALGTDTQYF
>TRBJ1-6|TRBV18|NA|NA
TGTGCCAGCTCACCAGACAGGAAGAATTCACCCCTCCACTTT
CASSPDRKNSPLHF
>TRBJ1-2|TRBV10-3|NA|NA
TGTGCCATCAGTGGGACTCGGGATGGCTACACCTTC
CAISGTRDGYTF
>TRBJ1-2|TRBV11-2|NA|NA
TGTGCCAGCAGCTTCTCGGGGGGGGCCTATGGCTACACCTTC
CASSFSGGAYGYTF
>TRBJ1-2|TRBV24-1|NA|NA
TGTGCCACCAGTGATTTTGGGGGCGACCGATATGGCTACACCTTC
CATSDFGGDRYGYTF
>TRBJ2-2|TRBV7-2|NA|TRBD2
TGTGCCAGCAGCTCCCAACCTAGACTAGCGGGAGATCCCGGGGAGCTGTTTTTT
CASSSQPRLAGDPGELFF
>TRBJ2-7|TRBV6-2/TRBV6-3|NA|TRBD1
TGTGCCAGCAGTCCGGACAGGGGGCCAGCGTTTCGTGGGGAGCAGTACTTC
CASSPDRGPAFRGEQYF